A selection of T cell receptor beta chains follows, all from one sample in a study of shared clonotypes between healthy human individuals. Profiled with immunoSEQ multiplex PCR; TCRdb holds only in-frame clones, not every one. The table has approximately 980,000 clones, 76% seen once; the top ten hold approximately 1.5%. The source material was memory CD4+ T cells sorted from blood. Every receptor here comes from a young man in good health. CDR3s include the opening cysteine and the closing phenylalanine or tryptophan. The D gene is left open where the match is weak. Only part of the rows carry a size: once, few, many, or a class if the clone is expanded.

>.|TRBV12-5|TRBJ2-2|.
TGTGCTAGTACCCCTGGGGGGTATCACGGGGAGCTGTTTTTT
CASTPGGYHGELFF
>.|TRBV5-1|TRBJ2-2|many
TGCGCCAGCAGCTTGGGTGTCACCGGGGAGCTGTTTTTT
CASSLGVTGELFF
>.|TRBV28|TRBJ1-5|.
TGTGCCAGCAGTTTTGGGACGGGTGGGCAGCCCCAGCATTTT
CASSFGTGGQPQHF
>.|TRBV5-1|TRBJ2-2|.
TGCGCCAGCAGCTTGTTGGGGACAACCGGGGAGCTGTTTTTT
CASSLLGTTGELFF
>.|TRBV2|TRBJ1-1|.
TGTGCCAGCAGTGAAGCGCGGAAAGGGAGAGCTTTCTTT
CASSEARKGRAFF
>.|TRBV6-1|TRBJ1-2|.
TGTGCCAGCAGTGAAGCGTTCAGTAGTCCAGGCAGCCGGTATAACTCCTACACCTTC
CASSEAFSSPGSRYNSYTF
>TRBD1|TRBV5-4|TRBJ2-1|.
TGTGCCAGCTACCAGGGGGCGCAGCGCAATGAGCAGTTCTTC
CASYQGAQRNEQFF
>TRBD1|TRBV5-6|TRBJ2-5|.
TGTGCCAGCATCCAACGGGGGACAGGTCTGTCCCAGTACTTC
CASIQRGTGLSQYF
>.|TRBV6-5|TRBJ1-1|.
TGTGCCAGCAGAGGCGGACCCACGAACACTGAAGCTTTCTTT
CASRGGPTNTEAFF
>.|TRBV29-1|TRBJ1-2|.
TGCAGCGTTTTCACATACGTGAGGGGCTACACCTTC
CSVFTYVRGYTF
>TRBD2|TRBV7-9|TRBJ2-2|.
TGTGCCAGCAGCTTAGGACTAGCGGGGGCCGGGGAGCTGTTTTTT
CASSLGLAGAGELFF
>.|TRBV4-2|TRBJ2-4|.
TGTGCCAGCAGCCAGCCGGACAGCAACATTCAGTACTTC
CASSQPDSNIQYF
>.|TRBV11-1|TRBJ2-1|.
TGTGCCAGCAGCCCGGGGAGATCCTACAATGAGCAGTTCTTC
CASSPGRSYNEQFF
>TRBD1|TRBV7-9|TRBJ2-4|.
TGTGCCAGCAGCCTCGGGACAGTCCTAGCCAAAAACATTCAGTACTTC
CASSLGTVLAKNIQYF
>.|TRBV6-5|TRBJ1-3|.
TGTGCCAGCAGGGCCCAGGCCTCTGGAAACACCATATATTTT
CASRAQASGNTIYF
>.|TRBV5-1|TRBJ1-5|.
TGCGCCAGCAGCTTACAGGGTTTGGAGCCCCAGCATTTT
CASSLQGLEPQHF
>.|TRBV18|TRBJ1-6|once
TGTGCCAGCTCACCACCGAATGGGGTTGGTAATTCACCCCTCCACTTT
CASSPPNGVGNSPLHF
>TRBD1|TRBV30|TRBJ1-2|.
TGTGCCTGGACCAGGGGGCGTTACTATGGCTACACCTTC
CAWTRGRYYGYTF